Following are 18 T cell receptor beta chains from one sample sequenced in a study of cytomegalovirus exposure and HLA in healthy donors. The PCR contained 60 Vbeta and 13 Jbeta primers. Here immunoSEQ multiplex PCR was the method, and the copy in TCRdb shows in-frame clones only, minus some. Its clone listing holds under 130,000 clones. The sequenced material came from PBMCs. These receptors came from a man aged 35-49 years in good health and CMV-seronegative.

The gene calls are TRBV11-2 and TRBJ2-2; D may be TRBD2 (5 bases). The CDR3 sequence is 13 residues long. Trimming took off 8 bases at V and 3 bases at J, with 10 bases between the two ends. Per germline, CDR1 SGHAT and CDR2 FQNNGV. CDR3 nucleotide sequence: TGTGCCAGCGTCAGAGGGTACACCGGGGAGCTGTTTTTT. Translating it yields CASVRGYTGELFF.

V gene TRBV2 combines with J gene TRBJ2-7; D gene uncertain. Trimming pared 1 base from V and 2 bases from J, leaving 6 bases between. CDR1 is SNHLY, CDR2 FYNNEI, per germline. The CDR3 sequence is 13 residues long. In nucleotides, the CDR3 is TGTGCCAGCAGTGAAGACGGTCCCTACGAGCAGTACTTC. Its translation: CASSEDGPYEQYF.

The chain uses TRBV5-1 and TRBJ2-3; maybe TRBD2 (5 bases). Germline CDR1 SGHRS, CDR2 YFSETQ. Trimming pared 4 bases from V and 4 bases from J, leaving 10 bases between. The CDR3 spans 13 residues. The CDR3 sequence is CASSPGSADTQYF. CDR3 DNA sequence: TGCGCCAGCAGCCCGGGGTCAGCAGATACGCAGTATTTT.

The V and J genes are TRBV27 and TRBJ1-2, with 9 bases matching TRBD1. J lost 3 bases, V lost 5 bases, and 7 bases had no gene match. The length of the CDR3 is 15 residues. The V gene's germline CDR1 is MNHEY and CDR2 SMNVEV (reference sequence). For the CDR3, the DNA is TGTGCCAGCAGTGCACCGGGACAGGGACACTATGGCTACACCTTC. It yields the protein CASSAPGQGHYGYTF.

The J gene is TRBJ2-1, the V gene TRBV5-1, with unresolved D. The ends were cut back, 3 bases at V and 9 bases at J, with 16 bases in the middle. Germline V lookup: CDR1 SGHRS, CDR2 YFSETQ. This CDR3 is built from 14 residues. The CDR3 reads CASSSGPPGTEQFF. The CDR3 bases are TGCGCCAGCAGCTCAGGTCCCCCCGGCACTGAGCAGTTCTTC.

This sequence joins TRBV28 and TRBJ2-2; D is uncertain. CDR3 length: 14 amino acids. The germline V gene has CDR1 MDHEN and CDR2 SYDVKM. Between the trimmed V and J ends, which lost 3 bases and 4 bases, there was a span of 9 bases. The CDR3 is CASSFWSSTGELFF. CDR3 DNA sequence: TGTGCCAGCAGTTTTTGGAGTTCCACCGGGGAGCTGTTTTTT.

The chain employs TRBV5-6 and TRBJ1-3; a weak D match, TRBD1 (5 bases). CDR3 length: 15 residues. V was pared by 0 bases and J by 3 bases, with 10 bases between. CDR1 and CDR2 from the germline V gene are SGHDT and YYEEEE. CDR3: CASSLETGVGNTIYF. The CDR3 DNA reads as TGTGCCAGCAGCTTGGAAACAGGAGTTGGAAACACCATATATTTT.

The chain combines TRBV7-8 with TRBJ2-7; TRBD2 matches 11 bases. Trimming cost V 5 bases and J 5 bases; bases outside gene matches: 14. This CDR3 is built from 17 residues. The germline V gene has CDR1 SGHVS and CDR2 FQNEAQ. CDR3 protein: CASSLGALAGVLDEQYF. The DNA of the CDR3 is TGTGCCAGCAGCCTTGGAGCACTAGCGGGAGTTTTAGACGAGCAGTACTTC. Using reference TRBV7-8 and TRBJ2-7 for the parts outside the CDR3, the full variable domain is GAGVSQSPRYKVAKRGQDVALRCDPISGHVSLFWYQQALGQGPEFLTYFQNEAQLDKSGLPSDRFFAERPEGSVSTLKIQRTQQEDSAVYLCASSLGALAGVLDEQYFGPGTRLTVT.

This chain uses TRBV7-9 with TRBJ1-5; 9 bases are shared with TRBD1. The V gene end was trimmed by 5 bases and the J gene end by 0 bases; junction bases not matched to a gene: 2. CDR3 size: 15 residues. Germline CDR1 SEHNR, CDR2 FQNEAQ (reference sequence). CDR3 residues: CASSGDRASNQPQHF. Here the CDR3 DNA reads TGTGCCAGCAGCGGGGACAGGGCTAGCAATCAGCCCCAGCATTTT.

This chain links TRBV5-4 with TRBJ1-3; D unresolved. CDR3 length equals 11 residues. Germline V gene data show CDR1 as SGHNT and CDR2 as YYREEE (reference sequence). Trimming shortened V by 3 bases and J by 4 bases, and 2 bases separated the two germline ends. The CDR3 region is CASSSGNTIYF. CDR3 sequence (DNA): TGTGCCAGCAGCTCGGGAAACACCATATATTTT.

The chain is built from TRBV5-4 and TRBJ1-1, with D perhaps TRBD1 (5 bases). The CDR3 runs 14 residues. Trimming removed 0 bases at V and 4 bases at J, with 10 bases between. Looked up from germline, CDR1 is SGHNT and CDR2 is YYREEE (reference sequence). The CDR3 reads CASSLGGVGTEAFF. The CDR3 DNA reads TGTGCCAGCAGCTTGGGGGGGGTCGGCACTGAAGCTTTCTTT.

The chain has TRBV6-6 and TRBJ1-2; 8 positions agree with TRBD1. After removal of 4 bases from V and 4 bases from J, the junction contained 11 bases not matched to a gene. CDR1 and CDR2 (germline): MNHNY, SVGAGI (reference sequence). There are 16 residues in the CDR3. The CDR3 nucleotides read TGTGCCAGCAGTTCCGGACAGGGTTCAGAGGCCTATGGCTACACCTTC. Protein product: CASSSGQGSEAYGYTF.

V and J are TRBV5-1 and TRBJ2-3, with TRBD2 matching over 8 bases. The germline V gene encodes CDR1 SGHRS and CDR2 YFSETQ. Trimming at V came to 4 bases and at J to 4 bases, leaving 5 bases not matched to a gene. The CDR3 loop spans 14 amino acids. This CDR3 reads CASSIERESDTQYF. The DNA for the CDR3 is TGCGCCAGCAGCATAGAGCGGGAGTCAGATACGCAGTATTTT.

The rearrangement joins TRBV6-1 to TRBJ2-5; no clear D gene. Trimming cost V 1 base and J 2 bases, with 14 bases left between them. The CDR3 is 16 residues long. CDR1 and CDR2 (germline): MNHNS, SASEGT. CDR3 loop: CASSEVPGRSQETQYF. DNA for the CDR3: TGTGCCAGCAGTGAAGTCCCAGGCCGGTCTCAAGAGACCCAGTACTTC.

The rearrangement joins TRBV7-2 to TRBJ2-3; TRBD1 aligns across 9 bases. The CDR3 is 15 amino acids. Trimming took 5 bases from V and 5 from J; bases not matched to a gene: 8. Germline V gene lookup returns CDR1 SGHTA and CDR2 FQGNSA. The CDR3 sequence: CASSTTGGAGDTQYF. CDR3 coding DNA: TGTGCCAGCAGCACCACAGGGGGCGCAGGAGATACGCAGTATTTT.

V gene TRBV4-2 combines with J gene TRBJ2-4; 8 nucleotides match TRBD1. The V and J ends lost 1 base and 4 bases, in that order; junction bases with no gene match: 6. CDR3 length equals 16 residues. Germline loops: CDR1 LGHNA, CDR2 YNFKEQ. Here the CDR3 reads CASSQGSGTGKNIQYF. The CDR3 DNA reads TGTGCCAGCAGCCAAGGGAGTGGGACAGGAAAAAACATTCAGTACTTC.

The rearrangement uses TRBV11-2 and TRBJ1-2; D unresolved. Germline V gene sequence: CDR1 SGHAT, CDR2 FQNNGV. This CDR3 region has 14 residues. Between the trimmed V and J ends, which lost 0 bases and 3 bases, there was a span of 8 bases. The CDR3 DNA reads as TGTGCCAGCAGCTTAGATCAGGCATACTATGGCTACACCTTC. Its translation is CASSLDQAYYGYTF.

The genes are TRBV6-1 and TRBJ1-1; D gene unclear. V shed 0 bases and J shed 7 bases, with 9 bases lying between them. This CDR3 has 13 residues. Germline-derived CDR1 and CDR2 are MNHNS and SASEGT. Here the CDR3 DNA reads TGTGCCAGCAGTGAAGCGCTTAGAAGTGAAGCTTTCTTT. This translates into CASSEALRSEAFF.